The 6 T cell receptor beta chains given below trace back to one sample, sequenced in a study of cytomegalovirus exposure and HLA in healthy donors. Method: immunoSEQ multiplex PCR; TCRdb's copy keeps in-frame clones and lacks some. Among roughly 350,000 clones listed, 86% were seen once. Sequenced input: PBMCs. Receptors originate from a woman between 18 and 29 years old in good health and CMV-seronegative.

The DNA for the CDR3 is TGTGCCAGCACCAGAGCGGGAGCACGCACAGATACGCAGTATTTT. This codes for CASTRAGARTDTQYF. This chain joins TRBV6-5 and TRBJ2-3, with 8 bases matching TRBD2. CDR3 size: 15 residues. J lost 1 base, V lost 7 bases, and 7 bases had no gene match. CDR1 and CDR2 from the germline V gene are MNHEY and SVGAGI.

Here the CDR3 reads CASSPTGATYEQYF. In DNA form, the CDR3 reads TGTGCCAGCAGTCCGACAGGAGCCACCTACGAGCAGTACTTC. J is TRBJ2-7 and V is TRBV28; possibly TRBD1 for D (6 bases). V was clipped by 5 bases and J by 2 bases, with 13 bases between them. The CDR3 is made up of 14 amino acids. Looked up from germline, CDR1 is MDHEN and CDR2 is SYDVKM.

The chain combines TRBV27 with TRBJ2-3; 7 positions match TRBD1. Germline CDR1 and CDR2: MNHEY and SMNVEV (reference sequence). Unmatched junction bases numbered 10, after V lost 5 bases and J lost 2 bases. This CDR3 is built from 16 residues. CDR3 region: CASSAWGKGATDTQYF. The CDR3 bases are TGTGCCAGCAGTGCTTGGGGGAAGGGGGCCACAGATACGCAGTATTTT.

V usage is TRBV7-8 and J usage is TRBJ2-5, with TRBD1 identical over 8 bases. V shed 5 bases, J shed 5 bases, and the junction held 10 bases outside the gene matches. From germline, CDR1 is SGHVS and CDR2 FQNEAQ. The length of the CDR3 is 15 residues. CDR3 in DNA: TGTGCCAGCAGCCCGAGGACAGGGACATGGGAGACCCAGTACTTC. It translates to CASSPRTGTWETQYF.

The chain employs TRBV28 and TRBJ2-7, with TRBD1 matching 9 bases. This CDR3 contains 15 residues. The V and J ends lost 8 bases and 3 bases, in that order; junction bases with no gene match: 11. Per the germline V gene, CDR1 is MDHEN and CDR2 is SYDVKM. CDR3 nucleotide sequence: TGTGCCAGCGGGGTCATCGGGACAGGGTACTACGAGCAGTACTTC. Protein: CASGVIGTGYYEQYF.

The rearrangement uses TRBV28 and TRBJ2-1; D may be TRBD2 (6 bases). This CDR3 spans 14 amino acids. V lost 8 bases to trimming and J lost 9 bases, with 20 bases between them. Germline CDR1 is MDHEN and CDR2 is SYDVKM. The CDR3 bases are TGTGCCAGCGGAAGTTGGGGACGGACTACTGAGCAGTTCTTC. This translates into CASGSWGRTTEQFF.